The TCR beta chain under discussion was sequenced for a study of cytomegalovirus exposure and HLA in healthy donors. The PCR was carried out with 60 Vbeta primers and 13 Jbeta primers. TCRdb's table, derived via immunoSEQ multiplex PCR, lists solely in-frame clones and lacks some. Here the sample spans 80,000 to 100,000 clones, 73% being singletons. The CDR3 is 13 amino acids. Germline V gene lookup returns CDR1 LNHNV and CDR2 YYDKDF (reference sequence). The ends were cut back, 2 bases at V and 4 bases at J, with 8 bases in the middle. This sequence was found in a man aged 35-49 years in good health and CMV-seronegative. The rearrangement links TRBV15 to TRBJ1-1, with D possibly TRBD1 on 5 matching bases. The sequencing input was PBMCs. CDR3 in amino acids: CATSRTQGTEAFF. In DNA form, the CDR3 reads TGTGCCACCAGCAGAACCCAGGGCACTGAAGCTTTCTTT. Variable domain in full (rest from reference TRBV15 and TRBJ1-1): DAMVIQNPRYQVTQFGKPVTLSCSQTLNHNVMYWYQQKSSQAPKLLFHYYDKDFNNEADTPDNFQSRRPNTSFCFLDIRSPGLGDTAMYLCATSRTQGTEAFFGQGTRLTVV.